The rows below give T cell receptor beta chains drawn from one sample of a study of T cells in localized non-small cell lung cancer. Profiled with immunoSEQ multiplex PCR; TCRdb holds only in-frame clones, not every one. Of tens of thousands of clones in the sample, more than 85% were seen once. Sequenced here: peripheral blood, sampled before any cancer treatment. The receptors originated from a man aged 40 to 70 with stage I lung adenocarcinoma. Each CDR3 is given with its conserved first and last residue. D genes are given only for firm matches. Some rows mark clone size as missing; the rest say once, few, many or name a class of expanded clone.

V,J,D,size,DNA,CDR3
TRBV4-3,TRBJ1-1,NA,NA,TGCGCCAGCAGCCAAGGGATGAACACTGAAGCTTTCTTT,CASSQGMNTEAFF
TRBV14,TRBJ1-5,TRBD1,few,TGTGCCAGCAGCCCCGGGACAGGGAGGCCCCAGCATTTT,CASSPGTGRPQHF
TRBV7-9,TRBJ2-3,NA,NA,TGTGCCAGCAGAAGGCCCAGCACAGATACGCAGTATTTT,CASRRPSTDTQYF
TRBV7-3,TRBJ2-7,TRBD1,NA,TGTGCCAGCAGCTTCGGACAGGGGAGCTCCTACGAGCAGTACTTC,CASSFGQGSSYEQYF
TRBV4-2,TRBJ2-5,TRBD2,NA,TGTGCCAGCAGCCACGCGTTTAGCGGGAGAGAGACCCAGTACTTC,CASSHAFSGRETQYF
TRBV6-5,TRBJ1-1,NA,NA,TGTGCCAGCAGTCGGGGACGGCTCCTGAACACTGAAGCTTTCTTT,CASSRGRLLNTEAFF
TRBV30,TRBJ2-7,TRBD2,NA,TGTGCCTGGAGTCGGGGGGAGACACGCTCCTACGAGCAGTACTTC,CAWSRGETRSYEQYF
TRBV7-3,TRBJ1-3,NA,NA,TGTGCCAGCAGCTTAGTAGGGGGCTCTGGAAACACCATATATTTT,CASSLVGGSGNTIYF
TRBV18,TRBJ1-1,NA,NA,TGTGCCAGCTCGCGTGACGGAGCCACTGAAGCTTTCTTT,CASSRDGATEAFF
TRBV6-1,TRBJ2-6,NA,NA,TGTGCCAGCAGTGATATGATAACCAACGTCCTGACTTTC,CASSDMITNVLTF
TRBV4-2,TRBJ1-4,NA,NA,TGTGCCAGCAGCCCGTCCGCCACAGGGCGCTCTGCAACTAATGAAAAACTGTTTTTT,CASSPSATGRSATNEKLFF
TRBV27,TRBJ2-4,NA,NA,TGTGCCAGCAGCCCCCTCGCCAAAAACATTCAGTACTTC,CASSPLAKNIQYF
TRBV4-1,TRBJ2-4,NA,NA,TGCGCCACCTTACGAGTATCCAAAAACATTCAGTACTTC,CATLRVSKNIQYF
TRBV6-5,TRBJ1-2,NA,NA,TGTGCCAGCAGCCTGACAGATCGAGGGGGCTACACCTTC,CASSLTDRGGYTF
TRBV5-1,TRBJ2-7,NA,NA,TGCGCCAGCAGCTTGGATCTAGCGATTTCCTACGAGCAGTACTTC,CASSLDLAISYEQYF
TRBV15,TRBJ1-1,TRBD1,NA,TGTGCCACCAGCAGGGACAGGGGCTTGAACACTGAAGCTTTCTTT,CATSRDRGLNTEAFF
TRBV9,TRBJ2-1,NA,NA,TGTGCCAGTAGCTCGGGACTCCTAAACAATGAGCAGTTCTTC,CASSSGLLNNEQFF
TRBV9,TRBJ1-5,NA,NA,TGTGCCAGCAGCGTAGGGCAGAATCAGCCCCAGCATTTT,CASSVGQNQPQHF
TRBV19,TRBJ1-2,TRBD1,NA,TGTGCCAGTAGTATCGGTGGACAGGGAGCGTGGGGCTACACCTTC,CASSIGGQGAWGYTF
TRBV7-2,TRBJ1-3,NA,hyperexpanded,TGTGCCAGCAGCTTAGGATATGGGCCTGGAAACACCATATATTTT,CASSLGYGPGNTIYF
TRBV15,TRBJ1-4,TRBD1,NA,TGTGCCACCAGCAGAGATTCCGGGACAGGGGATGAAAAACTGTTTTTT,CATSRDSGTGDEKLFF
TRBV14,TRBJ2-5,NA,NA,TGTGCCAGCAGCCAGCGGTTCCGGGAGACCCAGTACTTC,CASSQRFRETQYF
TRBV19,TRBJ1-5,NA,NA,TGTGCCAGTAGTATGCCGAATCAGCCCCAGCATTTT,CASSMPNQPQHF
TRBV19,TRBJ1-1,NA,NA,TGTGCCAGTAGTAGAGGGCTGAGCACTGAAGCTTTCTTT,CASSRGLSTEAFF
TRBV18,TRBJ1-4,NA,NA,TGTGCCAGCTCACCCCAGGACGAAAAACTGTTTTTT,CASSPQDEKLFF
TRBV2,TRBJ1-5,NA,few,TGTGCCAGCAGTGGGACAGCGGGGCAGCCCCAGCATTTT,CASSGTAGQPQHF
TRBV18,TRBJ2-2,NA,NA,TGTGCCAGCTCACCCTATCAAGGGAACACCGGGGAGCTGTTTTTT,CASSPYQGNTGELFF
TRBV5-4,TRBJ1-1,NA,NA,TGTGCCAGCAGCTTGCCGGCTTCCCAGAGCACTGAAGCTTTCTTT,CASSLPASQSTEAFF
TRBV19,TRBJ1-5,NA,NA,TGTGCCAGTAGTATACCTCGGGTGAAGGGAGGGGAACAGCCCCAGCATTTT,CASSIPRVKGGEQPQHF
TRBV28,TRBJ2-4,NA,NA,TGTGCCAGCCGGGGAGCCGGGGCCCAGGCCAAAAACATTCAGTACTTC,CASRGAGAQAKNIQYF
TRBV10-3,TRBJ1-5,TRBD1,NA,TGTGCCATCAGGGGGGACAGCGGCAATCAGCCCCAGCATTTT,CAIRGDSGNQPQHF
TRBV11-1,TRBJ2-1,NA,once,TGTGCCAGCAGCTCAGGGGTAAATGAGCAGTTCTTC,CASSSGVNEQFF
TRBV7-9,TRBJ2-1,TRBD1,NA,TGTGCCAGCACTGGGACAGCAATCCTCTCCTACAATGAGCAGTTCTTC,CASTGTAILSYNEQFF